Below are 31 T cell receptor beta chains sequenced from a single sample in a study of blood T cell repertoires in COVID-19. The data were produced by immunoSEQ multiplex PCR, yet TCRdb's version contains in-frame clones alone and is incomplete. The sample carries about 220,000 clones, less than 90% recorded once. Sequencing used PBMCs or T cells enriched from blood (not recorded which). These receptors all come from a woman in her twenties or thirties who had recovered from COVID-19.

This rearrangement joins TRBV15 to TRBJ2-3, with 9 bases aligning to TRBD1. Germline CDR1 and CDR2: LNHNV and YYDKDF (reference sequence). This CDR3 spans 15 amino acids. Trimming at V came to 9 bases and at J to 2 bases, leaving 9 bases not matched to a gene. The CDR3 spells CATKQGASDTDTQYF. The CDR3 DNA sequence: TGTGCCACGAAACAGGGGGCGAGCGACACAGATACGCAGTATTTT.

V and J are TRBV9 and TRBJ1-4; 9 bases match TRBD1. Germline lookup yields CDR1 SGDLS and CDR2 YYNGEE. The CDR3 runs 13 residues. J lost 12 bases, V lost 5 bases, and 8 bases had no gene match. CDR3 sequence: CASRGEQGAELFF. CDR3 DNA: TGTGCCAGCAGGGGGGAACAGGGGGCTGAACTGTTTTTT.

In DNA, the CDR3 is TGTGCCAGCTCCTCCGGGCAGGGGAATGGCTACACCTTC. This gives the protein CASSSGQGNGYTF. This chain connects TRBV18 to TRBJ1-2, with a possible D match to TRBD1 (6 bases). The CDR3 runs to 13 residues. The V end lost 6 bases, the J end lost 6 bases, and 14 bases lay between the germline ends. Germline V lookup: CDR1 KGHSH, CDR2 LQKENI. Full variable domain (outside the CDR3, taken from reference TRBV18 and TRBJ1-2): NAGVMQNPRHLVRRRGQEARLRCSPMKGHSHVYWYRQLPEEGLKFMVYLQKENIIDESGMPKERFSAEFPKEGPSILRIQQVVRGDSAAYFCASSSGQGNGYTFGSGTRLTVV.

As DNA, the CDR3 is TGTGCCAGCAGTAGGGACAGGGGCCCTAATCAGCCCCAGCATTTT. It codes for CASSRDRGPNQPQHF. The chain is built from TRBV6-5 and TRBJ1-5, with 10 bases identical to TRBD1. This CDR3 has 15 amino acids. V shed 5 bases, J shed 4 bases, and the junction held 5 bases outside the gene matches. Germline assignment: CDR1 MNHEY and CDR2 SVGAGI.

The rearrangement joins TRBV3-1 (or the pseudogene TRBV3-2) to TRBJ1-1, with 7 bases aligning to TRBD1. Trimming cost V 2 bases and J 5 bases; bases outside gene matches: 8. Germline loops: CDR1 LGHDT, CDR2 YNNKEL (reference sequence). This CDR3 region has 15 residues. CDR3 protein: CASSQRQTGSTEAFF. For the CDR3, the DNA is TGTGCCAGCAGCCAACGTCAGACAGGGAGTACTGAAGCTTTCTTT.

The V gene is TRBV5-1, the J gene TRBJ2-7, with 7 nucleotides matching TRBD2. The junction had 5 bases not matched to a gene; V was cut back by 3 bases and J by 2 bases. The CDR3 covers 14 residues. Per the germline V gene, CDR1 is SGHRS and CDR2 is YFSETQ. CDR3 nucleotide sequence: TGCGCCAGCAGCTCGAACGGGGGGACCTACGAGCAGTACTTC. Translated, it gives CASSSNGGTYEQYF.

This CDR3 reads CASSLAWRKNEQFF. CDR3 nucleotide sequence: TGTGCCAGCAGCTTAGCGTGGCGGAAAAATGAGCAGTTCTTC. This chain connects TRBV7-8 to TRBJ2-1; D not resolved. This CDR3 region has 14 residues. The V gene lost 0 bases and the J gene lost 7 bases, with 10 bases spanning the gap. Germline loops: CDR1 SGHVS, CDR2 FQNEAQ.

This clone was counted at least ten times. The chain combines TRBV4-3 with TRBJ2-3; tentative D call: TRBD1 (6 bases). This CDR3 region has 15 residues. The germline gives CDR1 LGHNA, CDR2 YSLEER. Trimming took 0 bases from V and 2 from J, leaving 9 bases between them. CDR3 sequence (DNA): TGCGCCAGCAGCCAAGAGAAGGGGGTCACAGATACGCAGTATTTT. Translating it yields CASSQEKGVTDTQYF.

The chain couples TRBV7-9 to TRBJ1-6; tentatively, D is TRBD1 (6 bases). Between the trimmed V and J ends, which lost 5 bases and 8 bases, there was a span of 16 bases. CDR1 is SEHNR, CDR2 FQNEAQ, per germline (reference sequence). The CDR3 runs to 15 residues. Here the CDR3 DNA reads TGTGCCAGCAGCCCGGGCAGGGGACGAGATTCACCCCTCCACTTT. This translates into CASSPGRGRDSPLHF.

The chain uses TRBV11-3 and TRBJ2-7, with 8 bases identical to TRBD1. Germline lookup yields CDR1 SGHNT and CDR2 YENEEA. This CDR3 has 15 residues. V lost 6 bases to trimming and J lost 5 bases; unmatched junction nucleotides: 12. In nucleotides, the CDR3 is TGTGCCAGCAGTCCGGGGACAGGAGGCTATGACGAGCAGTACTTC. Residues: CASSPGTGGYDEQYF.

V and J are TRBV18 and TRBJ1-6; no clear D gene. V lost 3 bases, J lost 0 bases, and 6 bases lay in between. Germline V gives CDR1 KGHSH, CDR2 LQKENI. The CDR3 runs 15 residues. The CDR3 DNA reads as TGTGCCAGCTCACCTCAGAACTCCTATAATTCACCCCTCCACTTT. Translation gives CASSPQNSYNSPLHF. Combining the CDR3 with reference TRBV18 and TRBJ1-6 gives the whole variable domain NAGVMQNPRHLVRRRGQEARLRCSPMKGHSHVYWYRQLPEEGLKFMVYLQKENIIDESGMPKERFSAEFPKEGPSILRIQQVVRGDSAAYFCASSPQNSYNSPLHFGNGTRLTVT.

The J gene is TRBJ2-7, the V gene TRBV9; no clear D. Germline V lookup: CDR1 SGDLS, CDR2 YYNGEE. The CDR3 runs 14 residues. V lost 6 bases and J 0 bases, leaving 13 bases between the germline ends. The CDR3 DNA sequence: TGTGCCAGCACCCTCGATATGAGCTCCTACGAGCAGTACTTC. Encoded protein: CASTLDMSSYEQYF.

This clone showed up just a few times. The rearrangement joins TRBV5-6 to TRBJ1-3; D is unresolved. The germline V gene has CDR1 SGHDT and CDR2 YYEEEE. The CDR3 runs 15 residues. V was cut by 0 bases and J by 1 base, with 8 bases left in between. In DNA, the CDR3 is TGTGCCAGCAGCTTGGCGGGAGCATCTGGAAACACCATATATTTT. Protein product: CASSLAGASGNTIYF.

V gene TRBV18 combines with J gene TRBJ1-4; 7 bases line up with TRBD1. CDR3 length: 14 amino acids. The V gene's germline CDR1 is KGHSH and CDR2 LQKENI. Trimming removed 4 bases from V and 3 bases from J; junction bases left unmatched: 2. The CDR3 loop reads CASSRDRPNEKLFF. The DNA for the CDR3 is TGTGCCAGCTCACGGGACAGACCTAATGAAAAACTGTTTTTT.

In DNA, the CDR3 is TGTGCCAGCAGCTTAGCCGGGACTCAAGAGACCCAGTACTTC. Protein sequence: CASSLAGTQETQYF. This chain uses TRBV7-2 with TRBJ2-5; D perhaps matches TRBD2 (6 bases). Deletions cut 0 bases from V and 2 bases from J, with 7 bases between. The CDR3 runs to 14 residues. Germline CDR1 SGHTA, CDR2 FQGNSA.

The CDR3, as DNA: TGTGCTAGTTCGAACCGGGGTACTGAAGCTTTCTTT. Translating gives CASSNRGTEAFF. The chain links TRBV12-5 to TRBJ1-1; no clear D. CDR1 is LGHNT, CDR2 FRNRAP, per germline. This CDR3 is built from 12 residues. Trimming took off 8 bases at V and 5 bases at J, with 12 bases between the two ends.

The rearrangement links TRBV19 to TRBJ1-3, with D possibly TRBD1 on 5 matching bases. This CDR3 has 17 residues. CDR1 is LNHDA, CDR2 SQIVND, per germline (reference sequence). Trimming removed 3 bases at V and 0 bases at J, with 15 bases between. The DNA of the CDR3 is TGTGCCAGTAGTATTAATTATCGGGACTTCTCTGGAAACACCATATATTTT. Protein sequence: CASSINYRDFSGNTIYF. The variable domain in full, completed from reference TRBV19 and TRBJ1-3, reads DGGITQSPKYLFRKEGQNVTLSCEQNLNHDAMYWYRQDPGQGLRLIYYSQIVNDFQKGDIAEGYSVSREKKESFPLTVTSAQKNPTAFYLCASSINYRDFSGNTIYFGEGSWLTVV.

The V and J genes are TRBV29-1 and TRBJ1-1; D remains ambiguous. V lost 3 bases and J lost 1, with 9 bases in between. Germline values: CDR1 SQVTM, CDR2 ANQGSEA. The CDR3 extends over 13 amino acids. The CDR3: CSVDKWPNTEAFF. As DNA, the CDR3 is TGCAGCGTTGATAAATGGCCGAACACTGAAGCTTTCTTT.

This clone was observed once. The chain joins TRBV6-5 to TRBJ1-2; TRBD1 aligns across 7 bases. CDR3 length equals 15 residues. The V gene end was trimmed by 4 bases and the J gene end by 5 bases; junction bases not matched to a gene: 10. Germline V gene sequence: CDR1 MNHEY, CDR2 SVGAGI. CDR3 sequence: CASSSRGLEKYGYTF. The CDR3 nucleotides read TGTGCCAGCAGTTCGAGGGGGCTCGAGAAGTATGGCTACACCTTC.

V and J are TRBV4-2 and TRBJ1-3; no clear D. Deletions cut 2 bases from V and 1 base from J, with 6 bases between. The CDR3 totals 14 residues. Germline CDR1 is LGHNA and CDR2 is YNFKEQ. CDR3 protein: CASSQRPSGNTIYF. The CDR3 DNA follows: TGTGCCAGCAGCCAACGTCCTTCTGGAAACACCATATATTTT.

The chain recombines TRBV11-3 with TRBJ1-2, with D tentatively TRBD1 (5 bases). V shed 9 bases and J shed 12 bases, with 23 bases lying between them. CDR3 length: 13 residues. Germline V gives CDR1 SGHNT, CDR2 YENEEA. CDR3 coding DNA: TGTGCCAGGATTTTGACAGCGCCGCGGGGAGACACCTTC. It is translated as CARILTAPRGDTF.

This rearrangement joins TRBV21-1 to TRBJ1-2; no DNA check was done on the table's D call, TRBD1. TRBV21-1 is a recognized pseudogene. The CDR3 loop spans 18 amino acids. CDR3 sequence (DNA): TGTGCCAGCAGTCTCGTGTCGGTCCCGGGACACATATCCTATGGCTACACCTTC. The encoded protein is CASSLVSVPGHISYGYTF.

The chain is built from TRBV29-1 and TRBJ2-1; D possibly corresponds to TRBD1 (6 bases). Germline V gene sequence: CDR1 SQVTM, CDR2 ANQGSEA. V dropped 7 bases and J dropped 8 bases, with 21 bases sitting between them. The CDR3 sequence is 14 residues long. Here the CDR3 DNA reads TGCAGCGGCACAGGGCTATTGGGCCCGGATGAGCAGTTCTTC. Amino acid sequence: CSGTGLLGPDEQFF.

V usage is TRBV19 and J usage is TRBJ2-7; TRBD2 might be the D (6 bases). The CDR3 consists of 12 residues. Germline-derived CDR1 and CDR2 are LNHDA and SQIVND (reference sequence). V lost 3 bases and J lost 4, with 7 bases in between. CDR3 in amino acids: CASSIGGYEQYF. In DNA form, the CDR3 reads TGTGCCAGTAGTATTGGGGGGTACGAGCAGTACTTC.

The rearrangement links TRBV11-1 to TRBJ2-3; 7 bases line up with TRBD2. J gave up 5 bases and V 5 bases, and 7 bases lay outside the gene matches. This CDR3 comprises 14 residues. From germline, CDR1 is SGHAT and CDR2 FQDESV (reference sequence). CDR3 nucleotide sequence: TGTGCCAGCAGCCCACTAGCGTTTAGAGATACGCAGTATTTT. Protein product: CASSPLAFRDTQYF.

This clone was found a few times. This sequence joins TRBV2 and TRBJ1-1; 12 bases fit TRBD1. V shed 3 bases, J shed 3 bases, and the junction held 5 bases outside the gene matches. Germline V gives CDR1 SNHLY, CDR2 FYNNEI. This CDR3 is 16 amino acids long. This CDR3 reads CASSDRDRGPYTEAFF. CDR3 in DNA: TGTGCCAGCAGTGATAGGGACAGGGGGCCTTACACTGAAGCTTTCTTT.

The chain employs TRBV9 and TRBJ1-3, with D perhaps TRBD1 (5 bases). In germline, CDR1 is SGDLS, CDR2 YYNGEE. The CDR3 loop spans 16 amino acids. The V gene lost 0 bases and the J gene lost 0 bases, with 10 bases spanning the gap. The DNA of the CDR3 is TGTGCCAGCAGCGTAGGGGACTCGAGCTCTGGAAACACCATATATTTT. Its protein is CASSVGDSSSGNTIYF.

The chain has TRBV7-2 and TRBJ1-4; tentative D call: TRBD1 (6 bases). CDR1 is SGHTA and CDR2 is FQGNSA in the germline V gene. V lost 3 bases, J lost 4 bases, and 9 bases lay in between. The CDR3 runs 14 residues. The CDR3 sequence: CASSLDSNNEKLFF. Here the CDR3 DNA reads TGTGCCAGCAGCTTGGACAGCAATAATGAAAAACTGTTTTTT.

The chain uses TRBV7-8 and TRBJ2-7; D uncertain. This CDR3 has 15 amino acids. V was shortened by 1 base and J by 0 bases, with 10 bases between the two germline ends. Germline CDR1 SGHVS, CDR2 FQNEAQ. CDR3 sequence reads: CASSLVRQSSYEQYF. CDR3 sequence (DNA): TGTGCCAGCAGCTTAGTCAGGCAAAGCTCCTACGAGCAGTACTTC.

The chain is built from TRBV6-2 or TRBV6-3 and TRBJ1-4; 8 bases match TRBD1. The CDR3 spans 14 residues. CDR1 is MNHEY and CDR2 is SVGEGT in the germline V gene. The V and J ends lost 5 bases and 7 bases, in that order; junction bases with no gene match: 6. CDR3 in amino acids: CASSQDRGREKLFF. The CDR3 nucleotides are TGTGCCAGCAGTCAAGACAGGGGTCGTGAAAAACTGTTTTTT.

The chain has TRBV19 and TRBJ2-1; TRBD1 matches at 8 bases. CDR3 size: 13 residues. The V segment lost 4 bases and the J segment 7 bases; nucleotides outside the gene matches: 3. Germline V gene sequence: CDR1 LNHDA, CDR2 SQIVND (reference sequence). CDR3 bases: TGTGCCAGTAGTAGCGACAGGGGAAATGAGCAGTTCTTC. Translation gives CASSSDRGNEQFF.